Presented here are 5 T cell receptor beta chains from one specimen sequenced in a study of patients and donors after allogeneic stem cell transplantation. TCRdb fed the RT-PCR reads into MiXCR, producing one record per CDR3 protein. This sample has fewer than 250,000 distinct CDR3 sequences; roughly 14% occur once, and the top ten carry roughly 11%. Input material: blood, either unsorted or a sorted T cell fraction (not recorded which). The receptor set was obtained from a human donor who was either an allogeneic HSCT recipient or a stem cell or donor lymphocyte infusion donor (not recorded which). It is not recorded whose cells these are; they may come from a transplant donor.

This clonotype was detected ten times or more. The V call is TRBV10-2, the J call TRBJ1-6, with D unresolved. The CDR3 spans 13 residues. Trimming shortened V by 6 bases and J by 6 bases, and 9 bases separated the two germline ends. Germline CDR1 and CDR2: WSHSY and SAAADI. Here the CDR3 reads CASRVAINSPLHF. CDR3 nucleotides: TGCGCCAGCAGAGTAGCCATTAATTCACCCCTCCACTTT.

The chain uses TRBV11-2 and TRBJ2-2; 12 nucleotides match TRBD1. Germline CDR1 and CDR2: SGHAT and FQNNGV. CDR3 length equals 18 residues. V lost 5 bases to trimming and J lost 7 bases; unmatched junction nucleotides: 14. This CDR3 reads CASSVLYRDRGRDGELFF. The CDR3 DNA reads as TGTGCCAGCAGCGTCCTATACCGGGACAGGGGGCGGGACGGGGAGCTGTTTTTT.

This clonotype has at least ten counts. J is TRBJ2-5 and V is TRBV5-1; the D call may be TRBD1 or TRBD2 (5 bases each). The germline CDR1 and CDR2 sequences are SGHRS and YFSETQ. This CDR3 is built from 15 residues. V was shortened by 1 base and J by 1 base, with 11 bases between the two germline ends. CDR3 sequence reads: CASSLTGDRQETQYF. DNA of the CDR3: TGCGCCAGCAGCTTGACTGGGGACCGCCAAGAGACCCAGTACTTC.

A few counts support this clonotype. V gene TRBV29-1 combines with J gene TRBJ2-3; D is possibly TRBD1 or TRBD2 (5 bases each). CDR3 length: 14 amino acids. Deletions cut 3 bases from V and 4 bases from J, with 14 bases between. The germline gives CDR1 SQVTM, CDR2 ANQGSEA. CDR3 in amino acids: CSVDHGATADTQYF. CDR3 nucleotides: TGCAGCGTTGATCACGGGGCCACGGCAGATACGCAGTATTTT.

CDR3 sequence (DNA): TGTGCCAGCAGTTACTCGGGGACAGGAGGGCTGGCTAACTATGGCTACACCTTC. It yields the protein CASSYSGTGGLANYGYTF. V and J are TRBV6-5 and TRBJ1-2; 8 bases are a match to TRBD1. CDR1 and CDR2 from the germline V gene are MNHEY and SVGAGI. The CDR3 is 18 amino acids. With V trimmed by 0 bases and J by 0 bases, 9 bases remained unmatched.